One and the same sample provided the 28 T cell receptor beta chains below, sequenced in a study of graft-versus-host responses after intestinal transplantation. Their antigens are not known. Some clones are missing from TCRdb's copy, which holds only in-frame ones; the method was immunoSEQ multiplex PCR. This sample has 25,000 to 35,000 clones, with roughly 80% found just once. The specimen comprised unstimulated CD8+ T cells sorted from spleen or lymph node cells, sampled before intestinal transplant. These receptors originate from a human donor who received an intestinal transplant.

This sequence joins TRBV4-1 and TRBJ2-1, with D perhaps matching TRBD1 (8 bases). The CDR3 is made up of 16 amino acids. V lost 1 base and J 7 bases, leaving 17 bases between the germline ends. The germline V gene has CDR1 MGHRA and CDR2 YSYEKL. CDR3 in amino acids: CASSQGRTGRGNEQFF. In nucleotides, the CDR3 is TGCGCCAGCAGCCAAGGCCGGACAGGGAGGGGAAATGAGCAGTTCTTC.

This clone has a single count. The rearrangement joins TRBV27 to TRBJ2-7; 8 nucleotides line up with TRBD1. V was clipped by 2 bases and J by 3 bases; unmatched bases: 9. The CDR3 runs 16 residues. Germline values: CDR1 MNHEY, CDR2 SMNVEV (reference sequence). The DNA for the CDR3 is TGTGCCAGCAGTTTAGGTTCCGGGACAGGCATCTACGAGCAGTACTTC. The encoded protein is CASSLGSGTGIYEQYF.

The DNA of the CDR3 is TGCGCCAGCAGCCACGGGACAGACTATGGCTACACCTTC. Protein: CASSHGTDYGYTF. The rearrangement joins TRBV4-1 to TRBJ1-2, with 7 positions matching TRBD1. V lost 3 bases, J lost 3 bases, and 1 base stayed unmatched. The CDR3 consists of 13 residues. Germline CDR1 and CDR2: MGHRA and YSYEKL.

The genes are TRBV27 and TRBJ2-3, with D unclear. Germline values: CDR1 MNHEY, CDR2 SMNVEV (reference sequence). Trimming took 4 bases from V and 3 from J, leaving 8 bases between them. This CDR3 is built from 13 residues. CDR3 DNA: TGTGCCAGCAGTTCACGGGTAACAGATACGCAGTATTTT. Protein product: CASSSRVTDTQYF.

This chain connects TRBV19 to TRBJ1-2; TRBD1 agrees at 7 bases. CDR3 length: 14 residues. The V and J ends lost 3 bases and 7 bases, in that order; junction bases with no gene match: 8. Germline loops: CDR1 LNHDA, CDR2 SQIVND (reference sequence). CDR3 residues: CASSIDRARPGYTF. Written as DNA, the CDR3 is TGTGCCAGTAGTATCGACAGGGCGAGGCCTGGCTACACCTTC.

The V and J genes are TRBV7-9 and TRBJ2-7, with 8 bases identical to TRBD2. CDR1 SEHNR and CDR2 FQNEAQ come from the germline V gene (reference sequence). V shed 5 bases and J 4 bases; nucleotides not matched to a gene: 4. The CDR3 length is 13 residues. Here the CDR3 reads CASSREGPYEQYF. In DNA form, the CDR3 reads TGTGCCAGCAGCCGGGAGGGCCCGTACGAGCAGTACTTC.

This chain links TRBV21-1 with TRBJ2-7; the table's D gene call, TRBD1, was not cross checked with the DNA. TRBV21-1 is given as a pseudogene. The length of the CDR3 is 12 residues. CDR3 in amino acids: CASSPTGDEQYF. The CDR3 DNA sequence: TGTGCCAGCAGTCCTACAGGGGACGAGCAGTACTTC.

The chain carries TRBV6-5 and TRBJ2-7; 12 bases line up with TRBD2. After removal of 0 bases from V and 6 bases from J, the junction contained 3 bases not matched to a gene. Germline CDR1 and CDR2: MNHEY and SVGAGI. The CDR3 length is 15 residues. The DNA for the CDR3 is TGTGCCAGCAGTTACTCACTAGCGGGGGGTTCCGAGCAGTACTTC. Translation gives CASSYSLAGGSEQYF.

The V call is TRBV5-1, the J call TRBJ2-7, with TRBD2 matching over 10 bases. The CDR3 runs 15 residues. V shed 3 bases and J 3 bases; nucleotides not matched to a gene: 6. The V gene's germline CDR1 is SGHRS and CDR2 YFSETQ. The CDR3 DNA reads as TGCGCCAGCAGCTCCGGGACTAGCGACTACTACGAGCAGTACTTC. Its protein product is CASSSGTSDYYEQYF.

This clone is medium-sized within its sample. This chain joins TRBV5-4 and TRBJ2-7, with TRBD2 matching over 13 bases. Trimming cost V 5 bases and J 3 bases; bases outside gene matches: 14. CDR3 length equals 18 residues. Germline CDR1 is SGHNT and CDR2 is YYREEE (reference sequence). This CDR3 reads CASSPGTSGVGPHYEQYF. DNA of the CDR3: TGTGCCAGCAGTCCCGGGACTAGCGGGGTTGGGCCCCACTACGAGCAGTACTTC.

V usage is TRBV28 and J usage is TRBJ1-1; the match to TRBD1 covers 9 bases. There are 19 residues in the CDR3. Trimming cost V 1 base and J 1 base; bases outside gene matches: 13. Germline V CDR1 and CDR2: MDHEN, SYDVKM. CDR3 sequence (DNA): TGTGCCAGCAGTTTATTACCCACAGGGGGCCGGGGTTGGAACACTGAAGCTTTCTTT. Protein product: CASSLLPTGGRGWNTEAFF.

This clone was seen only once. The chain carries TRBV10-1 and TRBJ2-2; the match to TRBD2 covers 7 bases. Losses at the gene ends were 4 bases for V and 1 base for J; bases not matched to a gene: 6. CDR3 length equals 16 residues. Germline assignment: CDR1 WNHNN and CDR2 SYGVQD (reference sequence). This CDR3 is CASSAPGLMNTGELFF. Here the CDR3 DNA reads TGCGCCAGCAGTGCCCCGGGACTAATGAACACCGGGGAGCTGTTTTTT.

CDR3 in DNA: TGTGCCAGCAGCGACAGAGGCCACGAGCAGTACTTC. Encoded protein: CASSDRGHEQYF. V gene TRBV27 combines with J gene TRBJ2-7; D possibly corresponds to TRBD1 (5 bases). The CDR3 has 12 residues. Germline assignment: CDR1 MNHEY and CDR2 SMNVEV (reference sequence). V was cut by 6 bases and J by 5 bases, with 11 bases left in between.

V is TRBV7-8 and J is TRBJ2-1, with 8 bases aligning to TRBD2. Trimming took 4 bases from V and 5 from J; bases not matched to a gene: 13. Germline CDR1 SGHVS, CDR2 FQNEAQ. The CDR3 spans 17 residues. CDR3 nucleotides: TGTGCCAGCAGCTCCCTCCGACGGACTAGCAGTAACAATGAGCAGTTCTTC. Its translation: CASSSLRRTSSNNEQFF. Complete variable domain (other parts from reference TRBV7-8 and TRBJ2-1): GAGVSQSPRYKVAKRGQDVALRCDPISGHVSLFWYQQALGQGPEFLTYFQNEAQLDKSGLPSDRFFAERPEGSVSTLKIQRTQQEDSAVYLCASSSLRRTSSNNEQFFGPGTRLTVL.

V gene TRBV27 combines with J gene TRBJ2-7; 13 bases are shared with TRBD2. V gave up 0 bases and J gave up 5 bases; unmatched junction bases: 4. Looked up from germline, CDR1 is MNHEY and CDR2 is SMNVEV (reference sequence). CDR3 length: 16 residues. This CDR3 is CASSLSLAGGPHEQYF. CDR3 bases: TGTGCCAGCAGTTTATCACTAGCGGGGGGGCCCCACGAGCAGTACTTC.

V and J are TRBV27 and TRBJ1-1; maybe TRBD1 (6 bases). Germline V CDR1 and CDR2: MNHEY, SMNVEV (reference sequence). This CDR3 has 15 amino acids. V gave up 1 base and J gave up 3 bases, with 12 bases separating them. The CDR3 region is CASSLFPTGHTEAFF. The DNA for the CDR3 is TGTGCCAGCAGTTTATTTCCAACAGGGCACACTGAAGCTTTCTTT.

The chain links TRBV2 to TRBJ2-7; 10 bases agree with TRBD2. Per the germline V gene, CDR1 is SNHLY and CDR2 is FYNNEI. The CDR3 is 16 amino acids. The ends lost 6 bases at V and 2 bases at J; junction bases unmatched: 10. The CDR3 here is CASRPFGTSVPYEQYF. The CDR3 nucleotides read TGTGCCAGCAGACCCTTTGGGACTAGCGTGCCCTACGAGCAGTACTTC.

This chain uses TRBV30 with TRBJ2-7; 13 bases line up with TRBD2. The germline gives CDR1 GTSNPN, CDR2 SVGIG (reference sequence). There are 15 residues in the CDR3. Trimming took 0 bases from V and 5 from J; bases not matched to a gene: 4. The CDR3 nucleotides are TGTGCCTGGAGTGTATTAGGGACTAGCGGGGACGAGCAGTACTTC. This translates into CAWSVLGTSGDEQYF.

This clone appeared once. J is TRBJ2-1 and V is TRBV12-5, with D possibly TRBD1 on 6 matching bases. Trimming stripped 5 bases from V and 0 bases from J, with 11 bases between. Germline V gene sequence: CDR1 LGHNT, CDR2 FRNRAP. The CDR3 sequence is 15 residues long. The CDR3 DNA reads TGTGCTAGTGGTCAGGGGATCAGCTCCTACAATGAGCAGTTCTTC. Amino acids: CASGQGISSYNEQFF.

The chain couples TRBV7-9 to TRBJ1-3; 10 bases are shared with TRBD1. The CDR3 has 16 amino acids. Germline CDR1 SEHNR, CDR2 FQNEAQ (reference sequence). Trimming cost V 4 bases and J 3 bases; bases outside gene matches: 6. For the CDR3, the DNA is TGTGCCAGCAGCTCCTTGACAGGGGGCGTTGGAAACACCATATATTTT. This codes for CASSSLTGGVGNTIYF.

The rearrangement joins TRBV30 to TRBJ1-6; D possibly corresponds to TRBD1 (6 bases). The V end lost 5 bases, the J end lost 4 bases, and 15 bases lay between the germline ends. The V gene's germline CDR1 is GTSNPN and CDR2 SVGIG (reference sequence). The CDR3 extends over 15 amino acids. CDR3: CAWVGGTEYNSPLHF. CDR3 sequence (DNA): TGTGCCTGGGTAGGGGGAACAGAATATAATTCACCCCTCCACTTT. The variable domain in full, completed from reference TRBV30 and TRBJ1-6, reads SQTIHQWPATLVQPVGSPLSLECTVEGTSNPNLYWYRQAAGRGLQLLFYSVGIGQISSEVPQNLSASRPQDRQFILSSKKLLLSDSGFYLCAWVGGTEYNSPLHFGNGTRLTVT.

The chain uses TRBV12-5 and TRBJ2-3, with TRBD1 as a possible D gene (5 bases). The germline V gene has CDR1 LGHNT and CDR2 FRNRAP. This CDR3 has 15 amino acids. V was trimmed by 0 bases and J by 5 bases, leaving 12 bases between them. This CDR3 is CASGLVMQGEDTQYF. CDR3 DNA sequence: TGTGCTAGTGGTTTGGTAATGCAGGGTGAAGATACGCAGTATTTT.

This clone was counted once. The chain is built from TRBV6-5 and TRBJ2-7; the D gene is possibly TRBD2 (5 bases). With 7 bases removed from V and 6 bases from J, the gap between germline ends came to 16 bases. CDR1 and CDR2 (germline): MNHEY, SVGAGI. This CDR3 is 13 amino acids long. CDR3 bases: TGTGCCAGCAACTTGGACTCGATGAGCGAGCAGTACTTC. Amino acids: CASNLDSMSEQYF.

This clone was observed a handful of times. The CDR3, as DNA: TGTGCCAGCAGTCCTGAGGGAGCGGGAGGGCCATCGTACGAGCAGTACTTC. Translation: CASSPEGAGGPSYEQYF. The J gene is TRBJ2-7, the V gene TRBV4-2, with TRBD2 matching over 10 bases. This CDR3 contains 17 residues. Trimming at V came to 6 bases and at J to 4 bases, leaving 15 bases not matched to a gene. From germline, CDR1 is LGHNA and CDR2 YNFKEQ.

This chain links TRBV5-1 with TRBJ2-3, with 9 bases matching TRBD1. Germline-derived CDR1 and CDR2 are SGHRS and YFSETQ. This CDR3 has 16 residues. V lost 4 bases, J lost 2 bases, and 8 bases stayed unmatched. CDR3 sequence (DNA): TGCGCCAGCAGCCCAATTACAGGGGGCCTCACAGATACGCAGTATTTT. It is translated as CASSPITGGLTDTQYF.

This chain links TRBV5-4 with TRBJ2-3; TRBD2 matches 7 bases. Germline CDR1 reads SGHNT; CDR2 reads YYREEE (reference sequence). The CDR3 length is 17 residues. Trimming cost V 0 bases and J 1 base; bases outside gene matches: 8. In DNA, the CDR3 is TGTGCCAGCAGCTTGGATTTGACTAGCTCAGGCACAGATACGCAGTATTTT. As protein: CASSLDLTSSGTDTQYF.

This sequence joins TRBV5-5 and TRBJ2-1, with 7 bases identical to TRBD2. The CDR3 spans 17 residues. Germline V gene data show CDR1 as SGHKS and CDR2 as YYEKEE (reference sequence). After removal of 2 bases from V and 0 bases from J, the junction contained 8 bases not matched to a gene. CDR3 loop: CASSFDSGGNSYNEQFF. The CDR3 DNA reads TGTGCCAGCAGCTTTGATTCGGGAGGTAACTCCTACAATGAGCAGTTCTTC.

The chain uses TRBV5-6 and TRBJ2-7; 7 bases are a match to TRBD1. Germline V gene data show CDR1 as SGHDT and CDR2 as YYEEEE. The CDR3 runs 12 residues. Trimming removed 4 bases from V and 4 bases from J; junction bases left unmatched: 2. DNA of the CDR3: TGTGCCAGCAGCATACAGGGGTACGAGCAGTACTTC. Its protein product is CASSIQGYEQYF.